The 18 T cell receptor beta chains listed next were all sequenced from one sample in a study of technical replicates of blood from a few donors. Measured with immunoSEQ multiplex PCR; TCRdb has only the in-frame clones, and not every one. The profile shows fewer than 95,000 clones, over 75% of them singletons. The sample was T cells isolated from PBMCs. These TCRs come from a human donor in good health.

This sequence joins TRBV29-1 and TRBJ1-1, with 8 bases identical to TRBD1. The CDR3 consists of 15 residues. Germline V gives CDR1 SQVTM, CDR2 ANQGSEA. The junction had 8 bases not matched to a gene; V was cut back by 1 base and J by 4 bases. The DNA for the CDR3 is TGCAGCGTTGAAGGGCAAGCAGGGGGCCTCACTGAAGCTTTCTTT. Translated, it gives CSVEGQAGGLTEAFF.

This chain joins TRBV5-1 and TRBJ1-1, with 8 bases fitting TRBD1. This CDR3 comprises 17 residues. Germline values: CDR1 SGHRS, CDR2 YFSETQ. Unmatched junction bases numbered 8, after V lost 0 bases and J lost 1 base. The CDR3 loop reads CASSLVAGGYANTEAFF. In nucleotides, the CDR3 is TGCGCCAGCAGCTTGGTCGCAGGGGGCTATGCGAACACTGAAGCTTTCTTT.

The V and J genes are TRBV10-3 and TRBJ2-1; 9 nucleotides line up with TRBD2. The J segment lost 0 bases and the V segment lost 6 bases, leaving 12 bases of the junction unmatched. Looked up from germline, CDR1 is ENHRY and CDR2 is SYGVKD. The CDR3 runs 18 residues. This CDR3 is CAISSRGSGGRSYNEQFF. The CDR3 region has the DNA TGTGCCATCAGCTCCAGGGGTAGCGGGGGACGCTCCTACAATGAGCAGTTCTTC.

This chain uses TRBV23-1 with TRBJ2-2; D might be TRBD1 (6 bases). TRBV23-1 is an ORF for which the function is uncertain. The CDR3 runs 21 residues. The germline V and J ends were trimmed by 4 bases and 0 bases, with 27 bases remaining between them. CDR3 region: CASSPTWDKGMKTANTGELFF. For the CDR3, the DNA is TGCGCCAGCAGTCCTACGTGGGACAAGGGGATGAAGACCGCGAACACCGGGGAGCTGTTTTTT.

The V gene is TRBV5-1, the J gene TRBJ1-6; D is unresolved. V lost 7 bases, J lost 7 bases, and 12 bases lay in between. In germline, CDR1 is SGHRS, CDR2 YFSETQ. The length of the CDR3 is 13 residues. CDR3 protein: CASRTAENSPLHF. The CDR3 DNA is TGCGCCAGCCGAACAGCCGAAAATTCACCCCTCCACTTT.

The table lists this clone with a count of one. V and J are TRBV4-1 and TRBJ2-1, with D tentatively TRBD2 (6 bases). Germline values: CDR1 MGHRA, CDR2 YSYEKL. V lost 0 bases and J 2 bases, leaving 11 bases between the germline ends. The CDR3 loop spans 16 amino acids. The CDR3 reads CASSQDPGVTYNEQFF. The CDR3 DNA reads TGCGCCAGCAGCCAAGATCCGGGGGTCACCTACAATGAGCAGTTCTTC.

This chain joins TRBV28 and TRBJ2-5; perhaps TRBD1 as D (5 bases). This CDR3 spans 15 amino acids. Germline V gene data show CDR1 as MDHEN and CDR2 as SYDVKM. V lost 5 bases, J lost 4 bases, and 17 bases lay in between. The CDR3: CASSPRGAARETQYF. The DNA of the CDR3 is TGTGCCAGCAGTCCCCGTGGGGCAGCCAGAGAGACCCAGTACTTC.

The chain has TRBV7-8 and TRBJ2-2; 10 bases are a match to TRBD1. Germline assignment: CDR1 SGHVS and CDR2 FQNEAQ. The trim removed 5 bases at V and 5 bases at J, leaving 8 bases unmatched. The CDR3 is 16 residues long. CDR3 in DNA: TGTGCCAGCAGCACGCGGAGGACAGGGGGGACCGGGGAGCTGTTTTTT. Amino acids: CASSTRRTGGTGELFF.

The rearrangement uses TRBV11-2 and TRBJ1-2; no firm D call. V lost 3 bases and J 8 bases, leaving 19 bases between the germline ends. The CDR3 is made up of 15 amino acids. CDR1 and CDR2 (germline): SGHAT, FQNNGV. DNA for the CDR3: TGTGCCAGCAGCTTCCCCGAACATGGCCGGAGAGGCTACACCTTC. This gives the protein CASSFPEHGRRGYTF.

The count of this clone is one. CDR3 sequence: CASSRGTVSYEQYF. In DNA, the CDR3 is TGTGCCAGCAGCCGGGGGACAGTCTCCTACGAGCAGTACTTC. The chain is built from TRBV7-9 and TRBJ2-7, with D perhaps TRBD1 (7 bases). Germline CDR1 SEHNR, CDR2 FQNEAQ (reference sequence). Trimming removed 5 bases at V and 0 bases at J, with 11 bases between. The CDR3 is 14 amino acids. The entire variable domain, with the rest obtained from reference TRBV7-9 and TRBJ2-7, is as follows: DTGVSQNPRHKITKRGQNVTFRCDPISEHNRLYWYRQTLGQGPEFLTYFQNEAQLEKSRLLSDRFSAERPKGSFSTLEIQRTEQGDSAMYLCASSRGTVSYEQYFGPGTRLTVT.

The rearrangement links TRBV4-1 to TRBJ1-5, with a possible D match to TRBD1 (5 bases). The germline V and J ends were trimmed by 6 bases and 3 bases, with 12 bases remaining between them. This CDR3 contains 14 residues. Germline V lookup: CDR1 MGHRA, CDR2 YSYEKL. The DNA for the CDR3 is TGCGCCAGCAGGGGTCAGGGTCCCAATCAGCCCCAGCATTTT. Its translation is CASRGQGPNQPQHF.

J is TRBJ2-3 and V is TRBV6-6; 8 positions match TRBD2. CDR3 size: 15 residues. J lost 4 bases, V lost 7 bases, and 10 bases had no gene match. CDR1 and CDR2 (germline): MNHNY, SVGAGI (reference sequence). CDR3 amino acids: CASIKRGGAADTQYF. Written as DNA, the CDR3 is TGTGCCAGCATCAAACGGGGGGGAGCGGCAGATACGCAGTATTTT.

The chain employs TRBV11-3 and TRBJ2-5; D is possibly TRBD2 (5 bases). V was trimmed by 4 bases and J by 4 bases, leaving 10 bases between them. From germline, CDR1 is SGHNT and CDR2 YENEEA. The CDR3 extends over 13 amino acids. This CDR3 is CASSSTAGETQYF. The CDR3 coding sequence is TGTGCCAGCAGCTCGACGGCGGGAGAGACCCAGTACTTC.

This rearrangement joins TRBV11-2 to TRBJ1-2, with a tentative D call TRBD1 (5 bases). Trimming stripped 6 bases from V and 7 bases from J, with 9 bases between. The CDR3 extends over 11 amino acids. The V gene's germline CDR1 is SGHAT and CDR2 FQNNGV. CDR3 DNA: TGTGCCAGCAGGGGGCGCGGTGGCTACACCTTC. Translation gives CASRGRGGYTF.

The rearrangement links TRBV4-1 to TRBJ1-2; tentatively, D is TRBD1 (6 bases). Germline V lookup: CDR1 MGHRA, CDR2 YSYEKL. Trimming stripped 0 bases from V and 6 bases from J, with 14 bases between. The CDR3 extends over 15 amino acids. The CDR3 loop reads CASSQEATGRDGYTF. Here the CDR3 DNA reads TGCGCCAGCAGCCAAGAAGCCACAGGGCGGGATGGCTACACCTTC.

The chain employs TRBV7-9 and TRBJ1-6; D is ambiguous. V was clipped by 4 bases and J by 9 bases, with 13 bases between them. Per germline, CDR1 SEHNR and CDR2 FQNEAQ (reference sequence). This CDR3 region has 14 residues. Here the CDR3 reads CASSSIVRGSPLHF. The CDR3, as DNA: TGTGCCAGCAGCTCAATAGTGAGAGGTTCACCCCTCCACTTT.

The V and J genes are TRBV5-6 and TRBJ1-5; the D gene is possibly TRBD1 (5 bases). CDR3 size: 14 residues. Germline V gives CDR1 SGHDT, CDR2 YYEEEE. V dropped 4 bases and J dropped 4 bases, with 12 bases sitting between them. CDR3 in amino acids: CASSRQTINQPQHF. CDR3 nucleotide sequence: TGTGCCAGCAGCCGACAGACAATTAATCAGCCCCAGCATTTT. The full variable domain, completed using reference TRBV5-6 and TRBJ1-5, is DAGVTQSPTHLIKTRGQQVTLRCSPKSGHDTVSWYQQALGQGPQFIFQYYEEEERQRGNFPDRFSGHQFPNYSSELNVNALLLGDSALYLCASSRQTINQPQHFGDGTRLSIL.

This clone came up a few times. The chain carries TRBV4-1 and TRBJ2-1; D possibly corresponds to TRBD1 (5 bases). Trimming removed 6 bases from V and 0 bases from J, with 12 bases in between. Germline CDR1 reads MGHRA; CDR2 reads YSYEKL. The CDR3 sequence is 15 residues long. The CDR3 sequence is CASRRQTDSYNEQFF. Written as DNA, the CDR3 is TGCGCCAGCAGGCGGCAGACAGACTCCTACAATGAGCAGTTCTTC.